This T cell receptor (beta chain) was identified during a study of OX40 agonist ivuxolimab in advanced cancers. Study summary: The eligibility criteria allowed prior anti-PD-1, anti-PD-L1 or anti-CTLA-4 therapy, and about 40% had some.

The method was immunoSEQ multiplex PCR; TCRdb's version includes in-frame clones alone and lacks a portion of them. The sample includes around 72,000 clones, approximately 78% of them seen just once. Trimming took 4 bases from V and 0 from J; bases not matched to a gene: 5. CDR3 length equals 15 residues. The germline CDR1 and CDR2 sequences are SNHLY and FYNNEI. Sequencing used CD4+ or CD8+ T cells sorted from blood, obtained in a trial of the OX40 agonist ivuxolimab. This chain links TRBV2 with TRBJ1-2; 7 bases agree with TRBD1. The TCR originated in an adult with an advanced solid tumor such as melanoma, head and neck, liver or kidney cancer. The CDR3 spells CASSGKDRANYGYTF. The CDR3 coding sequence is TGTGCCAGCAGTGGGAAAGACAGGGCTAACTATGGCTACACCTTC. Variable domain in full (rest from reference TRBV2 and TRBJ1-2): EPEVTQTPSHQVTQMGQEVILRCVPISNHLYFYWYRQILGQKVEFLVSFYNNEISEKSEIFDDQFSVERPDGSNFTLKIRSTKLEDSAMYFCASSGKDRANYGYTFGSGTRLTVV.